This is a list of T cell receptor beta chains from one sample in a study of blood T cell repertoires in COVID-19. The assay was immunoSEQ multiplex PCR, and TCRdb's table has in-frame clones only and misses some. The table records some 230,000 clones, roughly four fifths of them present only once. The sample comprised peripheral blood. The receptor set was obtained from a woman in her forties or fifties with acute or convalescent COVID-19. Each CDR3 is given with its conserved first and last residue. The D gene is left open where the match is weak. Rows may omit the clone size; those that give it use once, few, many or a size class.

cdr3_aa: CASSETGGAWTEAFF
cdr3_nt: TGTGCCAGCAGCGAGACAGGGGGCGCTTGGACTGAAGCTTTCTTT
v_call: TRBV6-5
clone_size: -
d_call: TRBD1
j_call: TRBJ1-1

cdr3_aa: CASSPIRMGSYGYTF
cdr3_nt: TGTGCCAGCAGCCCCATCAGGATGGGTAGCTATGGCTACACCTTC
v_call: TRBV7-8
clone_size: -
d_call: -
j_call: TRBJ1-2

cdr3_aa: CASRTSGSLYEQYF
cdr3_nt: TGTGCCAGCAGAACTAGCGGGAGTCTTTACGAGCAGTACTTC
v_call: TRBV5-6
clone_size: -
d_call: TRBD2
j_call: TRBJ2-7

cdr3_aa: CASSVQDDYGYTF
cdr3_nt: TGTGCCAGCAGCGTTCAGGATGACTATGGCTACACCTTC
v_call: TRBV5-6
clone_size: once
d_call: -
j_call: TRBJ1-2

cdr3_aa: CAPDRKSTDTQYF
cdr3_nt: TGTGCCCCTGACAGGAAGAGCACAGATACGCAGTATTTT
v_call: TRBV7-9
clone_size: few
d_call: -
j_call: TRBJ2-3

cdr3_aa: CASTRGGNQPQHF
cdr3_nt: TGTGCCAGCACACGGGGTGGCAATCAGCCCCAGCATTTT
v_call: TRBV28
clone_size: few
d_call: -
j_call: TRBJ1-5

cdr3_aa: CASSSQLSSYNEQFF
cdr3_nt: TGTGCCAGCAGCTCACAGCTTAGCTCCTACAATGAGCAGTTCTTC
v_call: TRBV7-2
clone_size: -
d_call: -
j_call: TRBJ2-1

cdr3_aa: CATTPEANGNTIYF
cdr3_nt: TGTGCCACCACCCCGGAGGCGAATGGAAACACCATATATTTT
v_call: TRBV19
clone_size: -
d_call: -
j_call: TRBJ1-3

cdr3_aa: CASSQVFGRNPYEQYF
cdr3_nt: TGCGCCAGCAGCCAAGTTTTCGGGAGAAACCCCTACGAGCAGTACTTC
v_call: TRBV4-1
clone_size: -
d_call: -
j_call: TRBJ2-7

cdr3_aa: CASSPGSDTQYF
cdr3_nt: TGTGCCAGCAGCCCAGGATCAGATACGCAGTATTTT
v_call: TRBV9
clone_size: -
d_call: -
j_call: TRBJ2-3

cdr3_aa: CASSVGQGANSPLHF
cdr3_nt: TGTGCCAGCAGCGTAGGCCAGGGGGCTAATTCACCCCTCCACTTT
v_call: TRBV9
clone_size: -
d_call: TRBD1
j_call: TRBJ1-6

cdr3_aa: CASTEWGSGTNTGELFF
cdr3_nt: TGTGCCAGCACCGAATGGGGTAGCGGGACGAACACCGGGGAGCTGTTTTTT
v_call: TRBV5-4
clone_size: -
d_call: TRBD2
j_call: TRBJ2-2

cdr3_aa: CAISESSGRGAGELFF
cdr3_nt: TGTGCCATCAGTGAGTCTAGCGGGAGGGGCGCCGGGGAGCTGTTTTTT
v_call: TRBV10-3
clone_size: -
d_call: TRBD2
j_call: TRBJ2-2

cdr3_aa: CASSLFGTDTQYF
cdr3_nt: TGTGCCAGCAGTTTATTCGGCACAGATACGCAGTATTTT
v_call: TRBV12-3/TRBV12-4
clone_size: -
d_call: -
j_call: TRBJ2-3

cdr3_aa: CASRGGTSGSPLAKNIQYF
cdr3_nt: TGTGCCAGCAGGGGAGGGACTAGCGGGAGTCCCCTAGCCAAAAACATTCAGTACTTC
v_call: TRBV2
clone_size: -
d_call: TRBD2
j_call: TRBJ2-4

cdr3_aa: CASRPSTGTYGYTF
cdr3_nt: TGTGCCAGCAGGCCCAGCACAGGAACCTATGGCTACACCTTC
v_call: TRBV28
clone_size: -
d_call: -
j_call: TRBJ1-2

cdr3_aa: CASSPPVGGDYEQYF
cdr3_nt: TGTGCCAGCTCACCACCGGTGGGGGGGGACTACGAGCAGTACTTC
v_call: TRBV18
clone_size: -
d_call: TRBD2
j_call: TRBJ2-7

cdr3_aa: CASTPGTYNEQFF
cdr3_nt: TGTGCCAGTACCCCGGGAACCTACAATGAGCAGTTCTTC
v_call: TRBV19
clone_size: -
d_call: -
j_call: TRBJ2-1

cdr3_aa: CASSLAAASGRTDTQYF
cdr3_nt: TGTGCCAGCAGCTTAGCGGCGGCTAGCGGGAGGACAGATACGCAGTATTTT
v_call: TRBV7-6
clone_size: -
d_call: TRBD2
j_call: TRBJ2-3

cdr3_aa: CASSLNERGGLDEQYF
cdr3_nt: TGTGCCAGCAGCTTAAACGAGCGGGGGGGCCTGGACGAGCAGTACTTC
v_call: TRBV7-9
clone_size: -
d_call: TRBD2
j_call: TRBJ2-7

cdr3_aa: CASSLWTGESSPLHF
cdr3_nt: TGCGCCAGCAGCCTTTGGACAGGGGAGAGTTCACCCCTCCACTTT
v_call: TRBV5-1
clone_size: -
d_call: TRBD1
j_call: TRBJ1-6

cdr3_aa: CASSLAGNYEQYF
cdr3_nt: TGTGCCAGCAGCTTGGCGGGGAACTACGAGCAGTACTTC
v_call: TRBV5-4
clone_size: -
d_call: -
j_call: TRBJ2-7

cdr3_aa: CASSPLAEDTIYF
cdr3_nt: TGTGCCAGCTCACCACTGGCGGAGGACACCATATATTTT
v_call: TRBV18
clone_size: -
d_call: -
j_call: TRBJ1-3

cdr3_aa: CASSQGGEQFF
cdr3_nt: TGTGCCAGCAGCCAGGGAGGTGAGCAGTTCTTC
v_call: TRBV9
clone_size: -
d_call: -
j_call: TRBJ2-1

cdr3_aa: CASSQIRSNQPQHF
cdr3_nt: TGTGCCAGCAGCCAAATCCGTAGCAATCAGCCCCAGCATTTT
v_call: TRBV3-1/TRBV3-2
clone_size: -
d_call: -
j_call: TRBJ1-5

cdr3_aa: CASSQEWEGPGVYEQYF
cdr3_nt: TGCGCCAGCAGCCAAGAATGGGAAGGGCCAGGGGTCTACGAGCAGTACTTC
v_call: TRBV4-3
clone_size: -
d_call: -
j_call: TRBJ2-7

cdr3_aa: CAISGTGTEGSPLHF
cdr3_nt: TGTGCCATCAGTGGCACCGGGACGGAGGGTTCACCCCTCCACTTT
v_call: TRBV10-3
clone_size: once
d_call: -
j_call: TRBJ1-6

cdr3_aa: CASSEGYQQYF
cdr3_nt: TGTGCCAGTAGTGAGGGCTACCAGCAGTACTTC
v_call: TRBV19
clone_size: -
d_call: -
j_call: TRBJ2-7

cdr3_aa: CASSSDTYYEQYF
cdr3_nt: TGCGCCAGCAGCTCGGACACCTACTACGAGCAGTACTTC
v_call: TRBV5-1
clone_size: -
d_call: -
j_call: TRBJ2-7

cdr3_aa: CASSPTTAGGKYNEQFF
cdr3_nt: TGTGCCAGCAGTCCTACTACTGCGGGGGGAAAATACAATGAGCAGTTCTTC
v_call: TRBV2
clone_size: -
d_call: TRBD2
j_call: TRBJ2-1

cdr3_aa: CASSQVVTSGRRHEQFF
cdr3_nt: TGTGCCAGCAGCCAAGTAGTAACTAGCGGGAGGAGGCATGAGCAGTTCTTC
v_call: TRBV4-2
clone_size: -
d_call: TRBD2
j_call: TRBJ2-1

cdr3_aa: CASSPATGWSSYEQYF
cdr3_nt: TGTGCCAGCTCACCAGCGACAGGGTGGTCCTCCTACGAGCAGTACTTC
v_call: TRBV18
clone_size: -
d_call: TRBD1
j_call: TRBJ2-7

cdr3_aa: CASITGWDEKLFF
cdr3_nt: TGTGCCAGCATCACAGGTTGGGATGAAAAACTGTTTTTT
v_call: TRBV2
clone_size: -
d_call: -
j_call: TRBJ1-4

cdr3_aa: CASSRPQGAVYGYTF
cdr3_nt: TGCGCCAGCAGCCGCCCACAGGGAGCCGTTTATGGCTACACCTTC
v_call: TRBV4-1
clone_size: -
d_call: -
j_call: TRBJ1-2

cdr3_aa: CASSEIQGAAGQPQHF
cdr3_nt: TGTGCCAGCAGTGAGATACAGGGGGCGGCGGGTCAGCCCCAGCATTTT
v_call: TRBV6-1
clone_size: -
d_call: TRBD1
j_call: TRBJ1-5

cdr3_aa: CASSRQGEAFF
cdr3_nt: TGTGCCAGCAGCCGACAGGGAGAAGCTTTCTTT
v_call: TRBV3-1/TRBV3-2
clone_size: once
d_call: TRBD1
j_call: TRBJ1-1

cdr3_aa: CASSGSDTEAFF
cdr3_nt: TGTGCCAGCAGTGGTAGTGATACTGAAGCTTTCTTT
v_call: TRBV16
clone_size: -
d_call: -
j_call: TRBJ1-1

cdr3_aa: CASSQDRSGGVLSDTQYF
cdr3_nt: TGCGCCAGCAGCCAAGATCGAAGCGGGGGGGTTCTATCAGATACGCAGTATTTT
v_call: TRBV4-3
clone_size: -
d_call: TRBD2
j_call: TRBJ2-3

cdr3_aa: CASSIGAGTPNSPLHF
cdr3_nt: TGTGCCAGTAGTATAGGGGCCGGGACACCAAATTCACCCCTCCACTTT
v_call: TRBV19
clone_size: -
d_call: -
j_call: TRBJ1-6

cdr3_aa: CAASRTHNNSPLHF
cdr3_nt: TGTGCCGCTAGTAGGACACACAATAATTCACCCCTCCACTTT
v_call: TRBV7-2
clone_size: -
d_call: -
j_call: TRBJ1-6